The 18 T cell receptor beta chains below come from one sample, sequenced in a study of response to subunit inactivated influenza vaccine. MiXCR was run by TCRdb on the RT-PCR reads, yielding one entry per CDR3 protein. The sample contains some 480,000 distinct CDR3 sequences, roughly 9.8% of which appear only once. The material sequenced was PBMCs from blood, taken more than 35 days after vaccination. These receptors were obtained from a man in his fifties who received an inactivated influenza vaccine.

In this sample, this clonotype turned up a few times. The rearrangement joins TRBV5-1 to TRBJ2-5; 7 positions agree with TRBD1. Germline V gives CDR1 SGHRS, CDR2 YFSETQ. The CDR3 consists of 15 residues. Unmatched junction bases numbered 7, after V lost 0 bases and J lost 5 bases. The CDR3 DNA reads as TGCGCCAGCAGCTTGGATACAGGGGATGCGGAGACCCAGTACTTC. This sequence encodes CASSLDTGDAETQYF.

This clonotype was counted a few times. This chain connects TRBV10-3 to TRBJ2-1; possibly TRBD2 for D (6 bases). Trimming took off 4 bases at V and 5 bases at J, with 12 bases between the two ends. Germline V gene lookup returns CDR1 ENHRY and CDR2 SYGVKD. The CDR3 runs 14 residues. The chain's CDR3 is CAISGDSPNNEQFF. In DNA, the CDR3 is TGTGCCATCAGTGGGGACTCACCGAACAATGAGCAGTTCTTC.

This clonotype was counted ten times or more. The chain links TRBV5-1 to TRBJ1-3, with D unclear. Germline loops: CDR1 SGHRS, CDR2 YFSETQ. The CDR3 has 16 residues. V was shortened by 4 bases and J by 0 bases, with 14 bases between the two germline ends. CDR3 bases: TGCGCCAGCAGCACTGGAGAGCGGAGCTCTGGAAACACCATATATTTT. It translates to CASSTGERSSGNTIYF.

This clonotype was seen ten or more times. The CDR3 nucleotides read TGTGCCAGCAGCCGCGGGAACGGGTACGAGCAGTACTTC. Protein product: CASSRGNGYEQYF. The chain couples TRBV12-3 or TRBV12-4 to TRBJ2-7; D possibly corresponds to TRBD2 (6 bases). This CDR3 is built from 13 residues. V gave up 6 bases and J gave up 4 bases, with 13 bases separating them.

At least ten counts were recorded for this clonotype. This rearrangement joins TRBV12-3 or TRBV12-4 to TRBJ2-7; TRBD2 matches at 8 bases. The CDR3 has 13 residues. V gave up 6 bases and J gave up 6 bases; unmatched junction bases: 7. The DNA for the CDR3 is TGTGCCAGCAGACCAAGCGGGGGAGGCGAGCAGTACTTC. This gives the protein CASRPSGGGEQYF.

This clonotype has ten or more counts. CDR3 sequence (DNA): TGTGCCAGCAGCTTGGGGGGGATGAACACTGAAGCTTTCTTT. Its translation: CASSLGGMNTEAFF. This rearrangement joins TRBV7-2 to TRBJ1-1, with D maybe TRBD1 (5 bases). Trimming left V 3 bases short and J 0 bases short, with 8 bases between. CDR1 SGHTA and CDR2 FQGNSA come from the germline V gene. This CDR3 spans 14 amino acids.

This clonotype was detected only a few times. The chain is built from TRBV29-1 and TRBJ2-1; 8 bases fit TRBD2. From germline, CDR1 is SQVTM and CDR2 ANQGSEA. The CDR3 spans 14 residues. The junction had 9 bases not matched to a gene; V was cut back by 5 bases and J by 6 bases. CDR3 region: CSVQERELPNEQFF. DNA for the CDR3: TGCAGCGTTCAGGAGCGGGAGCTCCCCAATGAGCAGTTCTTC.

The chain carries TRBV7-2 and TRBJ2-5; no clear D. The germline V gene has CDR1 SGHTA and CDR2 FQGNSA. The CDR3 loop spans 15 amino acids. Trimming took off 3 bases at V and 0 bases at J, with 11 bases between the two ends. The CDR3 is CASSFSWRNQETQYF. CDR3 DNA sequence: TGTGCCAGCAGCTTTTCGTGGCGAAACCAAGAGACCCAGTACTTC.

As DNA, the CDR3 is TGTGCCAGCAGTTTTAGCGAGTACGAGCAGTACTTC. Amino acid sequence: CASSFSEYEQYF. The gene calls are TRBV28 and TRBJ2-7; the D gene is possibly TRBD2 (5 bases). Germline CDR1 reads MDHEN; CDR2 reads SYDVKM. V shed 3 bases and J shed 4 bases, with 7 bases lying between them. This CDR3 is 12 amino acids long.

The sample holds a few counts of this clonotype. The V call is TRBV20-1, the J call TRBJ1-5; D might be TRBD1 (5 bases). Looked up from germline, CDR1 is DFQATT and CDR2 is SNEGSKA (reference sequence). V was pared by 5 bases and J by 7 bases, with 12 bases between. This CDR3 has 12 residues. The CDR3 loop is CSAASGDQPQHF. Written as DNA, the CDR3 is TGCAGTGCTGCCTCGGGGGACCAGCCCCAGCATTTT.

This clonotype was seen a handful of times. The DNA of the CDR3 is TGCAGTGCAAGCGAATCCTACGAGCAGTACTTC. Translated, it gives CSASESYEQYF. The chain joins TRBV20-1 to TRBJ2-7; D not certain. Trimming cost V 6 bases and J 1 base, with 7 bases left between them. The germline gives CDR1 DFQATT, CDR2 SNEGSKA (reference sequence). This CDR3 has 11 amino acids.

This clonotype showed up many times. The rearrangement uses TRBV11-1 and TRBJ2-1; TRBD2 agrees at 9 bases. This CDR3 contains 18 residues. Per germline, CDR1 SGHAT and CDR2 FQDESV (reference sequence). Germline trimming cut 0 bases from V and 2 bases from J; bases unmatched to any gene: 8. CDR3 region: CASSLARGIAGAYNEQFF. DNA for the CDR3: TGTGCCAGCAGCTTAGCGCGAGGGATAGCGGGAGCCTACAATGAGCAGTTCTTC.

This clonotype has only a few counts. This chain connects TRBV12-3 or TRBV12-4 to TRBJ1-1; D possibly corresponds to TRBD1 (5 bases). Deletions cut 6 bases from V and 5 bases from J, with 25 bases between. CDR3 length: 17 amino acids. The CDR3 spells CASSQEVAGPTGTEAFF. The CDR3 nucleotides are TGTGCCAGCAGCCAGGAAGTGGCAGGGCCCACGGGGACTGAAGCTTTCTTT.

This clonotype was observed many times. The V call is TRBV12-3 or TRBV12-4, the J call TRBJ2-1; D might be TRBD2 (5 bases). The V end lost 5 bases, the J end lost 7 bases, and 9 bases lay between the germline ends. The CDR3 spans 12 residues. In nucleotides, the CDR3 is TGTGCCAGCAGTCGGACTTCGAATGAGCAGTTCTTC. It yields the protein CASSRTSNEQFF.

This clonotype was seen a handful of times. This chain joins TRBV2 and TRBJ2-1; no reliable D call. This CDR3 region has 13 residues. V gave up 2 bases and J gave up 6 bases, with 8 bases separating them. The V gene's germline CDR1 is SNHLY and CDR2 FYNNEI. The CDR3 loop reads CASSERFGNEQFF. The CDR3 DNA sequence: TGTGCCAGCAGTGAAAGATTTGGCAATGAGCAGTTCTTC.

In its sample, this clonotype was seen a few times. V gene TRBV7-2 combines with J gene TRBJ2-7; TRBD1 aligns across 7 bases. Looked up from germline, CDR1 is SGHTA and CDR2 is FQGNSA. V dropped 5 bases and J dropped 4; count of bases not matched to a gene: 8. The CDR3 has 14 residues. The CDR3 region has the DNA TGTGCCAGCAGCCCTCGGACAGGCCATTACGAGCAGTACTTC. Its protein product is CASSPRTGHYEQYF.

This clonotype was counted at least ten times. V usage is TRBV29-1 and J usage is TRBJ1-2; maybe TRBD1 (5 bases). V dropped 4 bases and J dropped 4 bases, with 10 bases sitting between them. The germline gives CDR1 SQVTM, CDR2 ANQGSEA. The CDR3 contains 12 residues. The CDR3 DNA reads as TGCAGCGTTGCAGCAGGGATCTATGGCTACACCTTC. Protein: CSVAAGIYGYTF.

This chain joins TRBV27 and TRBJ1-2, with D possibly TRBD1 on 5 matching bases. The CDR3 covers 17 residues. CDR1 and CDR2 (germline): MNHEY, SMNVEV (reference sequence). Trimming took 3 bases from V and 4 from J, leaving 21 bases between them. The CDR3 DNA reads as TGTGCCAGCAGTTTTCAAATGGTCAGAAAGGGGAGCTATGGCTACACCTTC. It codes for CASSFQMVRKGSYGYTF.